The sequence of this T cell receptor beta chain was determined in a study of vaccination and CD4 T cells after COVID-19 (dated by TCRdb to between 2022 and 2023). Study-level background: Convalescent patients had a positive SARS-CoV-2 result on nasal swab PCR, and of these patients, some ten had mild disease and one had severe disease. In the convalescent cohort there were six males and four females, among whom were two Hispanic individuals, seven Caucasians, two Asians and one multiracial person. Two doses of either the Pfizer-BioNTech BNT162b2 vaccine (n=8) or the Moderna mRNA-1273 vaccine (n=2) were administered to participants. Post-COVID blood samples from convalescent patients were collected a median of about 110 days after diagnosis, with a range of 35 to 161 days. Post-vaccine blood samples were collected a median of about 72 days after the second vaccine dose, ranging from roughly 13 to 250 days. Culture stimuli were overlapping spike peptide pools from SARS-CoV-2 and from the common cold coronaviruses HCoV-NL63, HCoV-OC43 and HCoV-229E. Control cultures used a CEFX viral epitope pool as positive control, an HIV-1 Nef peptide pool as negative control, or no peptide. In under twelve COVID-19 convalescent patients and a few infection-naive healthy vaccine recipients, researchers compared the spike-specific CD4+ TCR repertoire from before mRNA vaccination with the repertoire from after. General study outcomes and caveats: The number of convalescent patients in the study was relatively small, and the study did not examine early timepoints following natural infection. An increase in the median number of SARS-CoV-2-reactive clonotypes from around 20 after infection to 38 after vaccination was observed, but the change was not found to be significant. Of the vaccine-specific clones in convalescent patients, 304 of 307, or nearly all, reacted only to SARS-CoV-2 spike and did not cross-react with common cold coronaviruses. In convalescent patients, a median around 85% of post-vaccine SARS-CoV-2-reactive clones were detected only after vaccination, and vaccine-specific priming was suggested by this finding.

V loses 2 bases, J loses 6 bases, and the germline ends lie 5 bases apart. The CDR3 runs 12 amino acids, cysteine and phenylalanine included. The read is trimmed to its CDR3 DNA, 36 bases read in frame from base 1. Reading the germline V gene gives CDR1 KGHSH and CDR2 LQKENI. This clonotype was found a few times. Its antigen remains unidentified. There are no base qualities to consult, and no much larger clone falls within one base. Libraries were prepared through PCR. TCR sequencing of DNA from cultured CD4+ T cells used the Oncomine TCR Beta short-read assay at the Johns Hopkins FTIC core. Genomic DNA was extracted from the cultured CD4+ T cells with the QIAamp micro DNA kit. Oncomine TCR Beta libraries from cultured CD4+ T cells were pooled using unique dual indexes and sequenced on an Illumina iSeq 100. As for the authors' bioinformatics: Non-productive sequences were removed, and CDR3s not starting with C, not ending with F or W, or shorter than 7 amino acids were discarded. The MANAFEST web application was used to identify antigen-specific clonotypes by comparing peptide-stimulated wells against reference wells and other culture wells. An FDR below 0.05, an odds ratio above 5, and a productive frequency above 0.1% in at least two of three replicate wells were required for clones to be considered positive. Cross-reactive clonotypes were defined as significantly expanded in both SARS-CoV-2 spike wells and at least one common cold coronavirus spike condition. Using R version 3.6.1, CDR3 homology was evaluated through Levenshtein distances (stringdist) along with unrooted phylogenetic trees (ape). The public sequencing data were trimmed at Q25 with fastp and processed into clonotypes with MiXCR by TCRdb, which kept only in-frame beta chains. Each record represents a unique CDR3 protein, reported with the most common genes and DNA among its rows. The V and J calls were not made by the authors but by TCRdb's processing. The sample table holds a few thousand distinct CDR3 sequences, of which approximately 20% were seen once. The leading ten clones occupy 14% to 15% of the sample.

The treatment or condition label corresponds to: approximately nine-day PBMC culture with coronavirus spike peptide pools or control peptides (ViraFEST assay). The study used the ViraFEST assay, which expanded antigen-specific T cells with peptide pools and then identified expanded clonotypes by TCR sequencing. The positive SARS-CoV-2 PCR tests of the convalescent patients were dated from March to December 2020, before the Alpha, Beta and Delta variants emerged in the United States. Roughly 2 million PBMCs per well were cultured in IMDM with approximately 5.2% human AB serum and 9 to 10 IU/ml IL-2, plus 10 ug/ml peptide pools. Half of the culture medium was replaced with fresh IL-2-containing medium on days 3 and 7. After approximately 10 days of culture, CD4+ T cells were isolated by negative selection using the EasySep CD4+ T cell isolation kit. PBMCs were separated from whole blood using Ficoll-Paque Plus gradient centrifugation and then either used fresh or cryopreserved at -140C. In general, triplicate wells were set up for every culture condition.

Sequences were obtained from CD4+ T cells from blood, cultured in vitro. The clonotype comes from a human donor who had recovered from COVID-19. This chain joins TRBV18 to TRBJ1-5, with no confident D gene call. The nucleotides read TGTGCCAGCTCACCAGCGGGTCAGCCCCAGCATTTT. Translated, this is CASSPAGQPQHF.